The source of this TCR beta chain is a study of blood T cell repertoires in COVID-19. Across the whole study: Samples came from the United States, Italy and Spain, spanning acute and convalescent COVID-19.

CDR3 length: 15 residues. Germline lookup yields CDR1 SNHLY and CDR2 FYNNEI. V shed 6 bases and J 4 bases; nucleotides not matched to a gene: 9. The data were produced by immunoSEQ multiplex PCR, yet TCRdb's version contains in-frame clones alone and is incomplete. This table holds more than 150,000 clones, around 87% found once. The J gene is TRBJ1-2, the V gene TRBV2, with 9 nucleotides matching TRBD1. Sequencing was performed on peripheral blood. The receptor was derived from a man in his forties with active or convalescent COVID-19. The CDR3 region is CASRLDRQGGYGYTF. CDR3 DNA sequence: TGTGCCAGCAGGCTCGACCGACAGGGGGGCTATGGCTACACCTTC.